This TCR beta chain was recorded in a study of cytomegalovirus exposure and HLA in healthy donors. Whole-study findings and limits: In vitro experiments confirmed that three CMV-associated chains were specific for CMV antigens.

Details on this clone: Its target is unknown.

PCR amplification relied on 60 Vbeta primers (plus 13 Jbeta primers). Original data processing: Unique TCR beta chains numbered approximately 76 million in a later analysis, with approximately 10 million shared. Profiled with immunoSEQ multiplex PCR; TCRdb holds only in-frame clones, not every one. The V and J calls and the clone size are those of that table, but D and trimming were determined from the DNA. The sample gives 140,000 to 150,000 clones, 65% to 85% of which show up once; around 7% is in the top ten. This receptor was taken from a man younger than 40 in good health and CMV-seronegative. The sample comprised PBMCs.

The CDR3 DNA follows: TGTGCCAGCAAGCAGGGGTTGGATAATTCACCCCTCCACTTT. Amino acid sequence: CASKQGLDNSPLHF. V gene TRBV9 combines with J gene TRBJ1-6, with TRBD1 as a possible D gene (6 bases). Germline-derived CDR1 and CDR2 are SGDLS and YYNGEE. The CDR3 is 14 amino acids. Trimming cost V 6 bases and J 5 bases, with 12 bases left between them.